This T cell receptor (beta chain) was sequenced in a study of T cell responses to AZD1222 COVID-19 vaccine. This table comes from immunoSEQ multiplex PCR, and its TCRdb copy is limited to in-frame clones, with some not included. The repertoire holds approximately 80,000 clones, with about nine tenths as singletons. The CDR3 length is 14 residues. Germline CDR1 is MNHEY and CDR2 is SVGEGT. V lost 5 bases and J lost 3, with 14 bases in between. This rearrangement joins TRBV6-2 or TRBV6-3 to TRBJ2-7, with TRBD2 as a possible D gene (6 bases). Sequencing used peripheral blood, obtained 28 days after the second AZD1222 dose. This TCR was recovered from an adult who received the AZD1222 COVID-19 vaccine. The CDR3: CASSPGLPFYEQYF. The DNA of the CDR3 is TGTGCCAGCAGTCCGGGACTCCCGTTCTACGAGCAGTACTTC.